One and the same sample provided the 18 T cell receptor beta chains below, sequenced in a study of blood T cell repertoires in COVID-19. The assay was immunoSEQ multiplex PCR, and TCRdb's table has in-frame clones only and misses some. The sample contains some 140,000 clones, around 84% of which appear only once. What was sequenced was peripheral blood. The receptors originated from a man older than 75 with acute or convalescent COVID-19.

The rearrangement uses TRBV5-4 and TRBJ1-4; 7 nucleotides line up with TRBD1. Germline CDR1 reads SGHNT; CDR2 reads YYREEE (reference sequence). The CDR3 runs to 14 residues. The J segment lost 4 bases and the V segment lost 3 bases, leaving 3 bases of the junction unmatched. The DNA for the CDR3 is TGTGCCAGCAGCTCCGGGACAGTTAATGAAAAACTGTTTTTT. This translates into CASSSGTVNEKLFF.

The chain carries TRBV11-2 and TRBJ2-6; D may be TRBD1 (6 bases). There are 16 residues in the CDR3. Trimming stripped 5 bases from V and 4 bases from J, with 15 bases between. The V gene's germline CDR1 is SGHAT and CDR2 FQNNGV. The CDR3 spells CASSPRTVVGANVLTF. Here the CDR3 DNA reads TGTGCCAGCAGCCCCCGGACAGTCGTAGGGGCCAACGTCCTGACTTTC.

The sample holds a few counts of this clone. The V gene is TRBV18, the J gene TRBJ2-2, with a tentative D call TRBD1 (5 bases). Per germline, CDR1 KGHSH and CDR2 LQKENI. V was pared by 2 bases and J by 3 bases, with 13 bases between. The CDR3 is 16 residues long. DNA of the CDR3: TGTGCCAGCTCACCAGCTCTGGGGCTGGACACCGGGGAGCTGTTTTTT. Translated: CASSPALGLDTGELFF.

The chain joins TRBV5-8 to TRBJ2-7, with 10 bases fitting TRBD2. The CDR3 has 16 amino acids. From germline, CDR1 is SGHTS and CDR2 YDEGEE. The V and J ends lost 1 base and 3 bases, in that order; junction bases with no gene match: 7. As DNA, the CDR3 is TGTGCCAGCAGCTTGAGCGGGGGGGCCGCAAGCTACGAGCAGTACTTC. This gives the protein CASSLSGGAASYEQYF.

The CDR3 protein is CAIRGATDEKLFF. CDR3 sequence (DNA): TGTGCCATCAGAGGGGCTACGGATGAAAAACTGTTTTTT. This rearrangement joins TRBV10-3 to TRBJ1-4; possible D gene TRBD1, 5 bases. V was cut by 6 bases and J by 6 bases, with 11 bases left in between. The CDR3 is 13 amino acids. The germline V gene has CDR1 ENHRY and CDR2 SYGVKD.

This clone was picked up one time. The CDR3 nucleotides read TGTGCCATCAGGGACAGGGTTATAGTTTCACAGAACACTGAAGCTTTCTTT. Its protein is CAIRDRVIVSQNTEAFF. The J gene is TRBJ1-1, the V gene TRBV10-3; TRBD1 aligns across 8 bases. The CDR3 has 17 amino acids. The germline V gene has CDR1 ENHRY and CDR2 SYGVKD. J gave up 1 base and V 6 bases, and 13 bases lay outside the gene matches.

This chain connects TRBV5-1 to TRBJ2-5; TRBD1 matches 7 bases. CDR1 is SGHRS, CDR2 YFSETQ, per germline. J gave up 5 bases and V 5 bases, and 15 bases lay outside the gene matches. The CDR3 spans 16 residues. The CDR3 coding sequence is TGCGCCAGCAGGCCCGAAATAGGACAGGTTCGGGAGACCCAGTACTTC. Amino acid sequence: CASRPEIGQVRETQYF.

This clone was detected only a few times. The J gene is TRBJ1-3, the V gene TRBV3-1 (or the pseudogene TRBV3-2); no clear D. V was trimmed by 8 bases and J by 2 bases, leaving 10 bases between them. Germline CDR1 LGHDT, CDR2 YNNKEL (reference sequence). This CDR3 is built from 13 residues. The CDR3 nucleotides read TGTGCCAGCTTAAATGAGGCTGGAAACACCATATATTTT. Translation: CASLNEAGNTIYF.

The chain has TRBV18 and TRBJ2-3; D ambiguous. The CDR3 sequence is 16 residues long. Looked up from germline, CDR1 is KGHSH and CDR2 is LQKENI. V lost 4 bases and J 0 bases, leaving 14 bases between the germline ends. CDR3 in DNA: TGTGCCAGCTCACTCAGAGCGACTTCTAGCACAGATACGCAGTATTTT. This gives the protein CASSLRATSSTDTQYF. Complete variable domain (other parts from reference TRBV18 and TRBJ2-3): NAGVMQNPRHLVRRRGQEARLRCSPMKGHSHVYWYRQLPEEGLKFMVYLQKENIIDESGMPKERFSAEFPKEGPSILRIQQVVRGDSAAYFCASSLRATSSTDTQYFGPGTRLTVL.

The chain recombines TRBV12-3 or TRBV12-4 with TRBJ2-6; no clear D gene. The CDR3 sequence is 13 residues long. Deletions cut 11 bases from V and 2 bases from J, with 10 bases between. The chain's CDR3 is CAGLQPGANVLTF. The CDR3 coding sequence is TGTGCCGGCCTCCAACCTGGGGCCAACGTCCTGACTTTC.

The gene calls are TRBV6-1 and TRBJ2-3, with no clear D. The CDR3 has 13 amino acids. The germline V gene encodes CDR1 MNHNS and CDR2 SASEGT. The V end lost 2 bases, the J end lost 5 bases, and 8 bases lay between the germline ends. The CDR3 nucleotides are TGTGCCAGCAGTGAAATACGAGGAGATACGCAGTATTTT. Translating it yields CASSEIRGDTQYF.

V and J are TRBV19 and TRBJ2-5, with 8 bases matching TRBD2. J gave up 5 bases and V 4 bases, and 6 bases lay outside the gene matches. CDR3 size: 14 residues. CDR1 LNHDA and CDR2 SQIVND come from the germline V gene (reference sequence). CDR3 sequence reads: CASSRAGGMETQYF. CDR3 in DNA: TGTGCCAGTAGTAGGGCGGGGGGAATGGAGACCCAGTACTTC.

V is TRBV7-3 and J is TRBJ2-1; D might be TRBD1 (5 bases). V dropped 5 bases and J dropped 9 bases, with 17 bases sitting between them. CDR1 and CDR2 (germline): SGHTA, FQGTGA. The CDR3 length is 14 residues. CDR3 loop: CASSRTLSWGEQFF. In DNA form, the CDR3 reads TGTGCCAGCAGCCGGACACTCTCGTGGGGTGAGCAGTTCTTC. The variable domain in full, completed from reference TRBV7-3 and TRBJ2-1, reads GAGVSQTPSNKVTEKGKYVELRCDPISGHTALYWYRQSLGQGPEFLIYFQGTGAADDSGLPNDRFFAVRPEGSVSTLKIQRTERGDSAVYLCASSRTLSWGEQFFGPGTRLTVL.

The chain recombines TRBV5-8 with TRBJ1-1, with 7 positions matching TRBD1. The CDR3 has 15 residues. Trimming took 10 bases from V and 4 from J; bases not matched to a gene: 16. Germline values: CDR1 SGHTS, CDR2 YDEGEE. The DNA for the CDR3 is TGTGCCCAACGGGACTCAGGGGGGTTAACCACTGAAGCTTTCTTT. Protein sequence: CAQRDSGGLTTEAFF.

This sequence joins TRBV5-4 and TRBJ2-1; no clear D. There are 14 residues in the CDR3. The V gene's germline CDR1 is SGHNT and CDR2 YYREEE (reference sequence). Trimming removed 3 bases at V and 10 bases at J, with 17 bases between. The CDR3 protein is CASSSEPVSKEQFF. DNA of the CDR3: TGTGCCAGCAGCTCTGAACCGGTTTCGAAGGAGCAGTTCTTC.

CDR3 protein: CASSMQGFYNEQFF. The CDR3 DNA follows: TGTGCCAGCAGCATGCAGGGATTCTACAATGAGCAGTTCTTC. This chain uses TRBV3-1 (or the pseudogene TRBV3-2) with TRBJ2-1, with D perhaps matching TRBD1 (5 bases). The V gene's germline CDR1 is LGHDT and CDR2 YNNKEL (reference sequence). The V gene lost 5 bases and the J gene lost 3 bases, with 11 bases spanning the gap. This CDR3 comprises 14 residues.

V usage is TRBV6-6 and J usage is TRBJ1-1, with D perhaps TRBD1 (5 bases). In germline, CDR1 is MNHNY, CDR2 SVGAGI (reference sequence). V gave up 4 bases and J gave up 4 bases, with 13 bases separating them. This CDR3 is 14 amino acids long. The CDR3 spells CASSFPQGGTEAFF. CDR3 nucleotides: TGTGCCAGCAGTTTTCCCCAGGGTGGCACTGAAGCTTTCTTT.

This rearrangement joins TRBV5-4 to TRBJ2-1, with 9 bases fitting TRBD1. This CDR3 is built from 15 residues. From germline, CDR1 is SGHNT and CDR2 YYREEE (reference sequence). After removal of 4 bases from V and 6 bases from J, the junction contained 8 bases not matched to a gene. The CDR3 sequence is CASSLRQGGPNEQFF. CDR3 DNA sequence: TGTGCCAGCAGCCTTAGACAGGGGGGTCCCAATGAGCAGTTCTTC.